This T cell receptor (beta chain) stems from a study of shared clonotypes between healthy human individuals. Study-level results: The naive CD4 repertoires of several donors were compared, and approximately 5% of clonotypes were shared.

CCR7-negative CD45RA+ TemRA cells were pooled with CD45RO+ cells for CD8 memory. The CDR3 sequence is 16 residues long. CDR1 and CDR2 from the germline V gene are SGHTA and FQGNSA. Trimming stripped 5 bases from V and 0 bases from J, with 13 bases between. Concerning this clone itself: As yet, its antigen is unknown.

Deep was the level at which the assay was run. Clones were read by immunoSEQ multiplex PCR, and TCRdb kept only the in-frame ones, dropping some. The sample records approximately 98,000 clones, around 68% being singletons. This chain uses TRBV7-2 with TRBJ2-2; possible D gene TRBD1, 5 bases. Sequencing used memory CD8+ T cells sorted from blood. Described subset: CD45RO+ cells pooled with CCR7-negative TemRA cells. The sequence was obtained from a woman aged 25 to 39 in good health. This CDR3 is CASSPGGHANTGELFF. CDR3 DNA: TGTGCCAGCAGCCCAGGCGGACACGCGAACACCGGGGAGCTGTTTTTT.